The 31 T cell receptor beta chains given below trace back to one sample, sequenced in a study of T cell responses to AZD1222 COVID-19 vaccine. Method: immunoSEQ multiplex PCR; TCRdb's copy keeps in-frame clones and lacks some. This sample has about 150,000 clones; roughly nine tenths occur once, and the top ten carry less than 4.5%. Sequencing used peripheral blood, obtained on day 0 of AZD1222 vaccination. The receptors shown here come from an adult in good health.

J is TRBJ2-2 and V is TRBV15; D gene ambiguous. The CDR3 totals 13 residues. V was shortened by 5 bases and J by 5 bases, with 9 bases between the two germline ends. Germline-derived CDR1 and CDR2 are LNHNV and YYDKDF (reference sequence). The DNA for the CDR3 is TGTGCCACCAGCCCTTCCCCAACCGGGGAGCTGTTTTTT. It encodes CATSPSPTGELFF.

V and J are TRBV28 and TRBJ1-6; D perhaps matches TRBD1 (5 bases). This CDR3 has 15 amino acids. Germline CDR1 is MDHEN and CDR2 is SYDVKM. The V gene lost 3 bases and the J gene lost 3 bases, with 9 bases spanning the gap. CDR3 coding DNA: TGTGCCAGCAGTTTGGCCAGGGTCTATAATTCACCCCTCCACTTT. Translation: CASSLARVYNSPLHF.

In its sample, this clone was seen once. This chain links TRBV5-1 with TRBJ2-7; D possibly corresponds to TRBD2 (6 bases). Germline loops: CDR1 SGHRS, CDR2 YFSETQ. Trimming cost V 5 bases and J 0 bases, with 12 bases left between them. This CDR3 is 14 amino acids long. CDR3 sequence: CASRAGTLSYEQYF. CDR3 nucleotide sequence: TGCGCCAGCAGAGCCGGGACTCTCTCCTACGAGCAGTACTTC.

The chain recombines TRBV10-3 with TRBJ1-6; D is ambiguous. Germline CDR1 and CDR2: ENHRY and SYGVKD. Trimming stripped 8 bases from V and 7 bases from J, with 9 bases between. This CDR3 comprises 12 residues. CDR3 sequence (DNA): TGTGCCATCCAGGACGGGAATTCACCCCTCCACTTT. Encoded protein: CAIQDGNSPLHF.

The chain carries TRBV20-1 and TRBJ1-2; D gene ambiguous. Germline CDR1 is DFQATT and CDR2 is SNEGSKA (reference sequence). V lost 0 bases to trimming and J lost 4 bases, with 3 bases between them. CDR3 length: 11 amino acids. CDR3 DNA: TGCAGTGCTAGAGATACCTATGGCTACACCTTC. Its protein is CSARDTYGYTF.

V gene TRBV7-7 combines with J gene TRBJ2-2; no clear D gene. Germline V lookup: CDR1 SSHAT, CDR2 FNYEAQ (reference sequence). Trimming pared 8 bases from V and 2 bases from J, leaving 12 bases between. The CDR3 sequence is 14 residues long. The CDR3: CASGRTLNTGELFF. DNA of the CDR3: TGTGCCAGCGGTCGGACCCTTAACACCGGGGAGCTGTTTTTT.

This chain connects TRBV25-1 to TRBJ2-5, with D maybe TRBD1 (6 bases). The germline gives CDR1 MGHDK, CDR2 SYGVNS. CDR3 size: 14 residues. V dropped 4 bases and J dropped 7 bases, with 16 bases sitting between them. In DNA, the CDR3 is TGTGCCAGCAGTGCACGGGACACCCTGGGGACCCAGTACTTC. This codes for CASSARDTLGTQYF.

This rearrangement joins TRBV19 to TRBJ2-7, with a weak D call TRBD1 (6 bases). Trimming pared 4 bases from V and 5 bases from J, leaving 18 bases between. Germline CDR1 is LNHDA and CDR2 is SQIVND (reference sequence). This CDR3 contains 15 residues. CDR3: CASSTPGTLKNEQYF. CDR3 sequence (DNA): TGTGCCAGTAGTACCCCCGGGACATTAAAAAACGAGCAGTACTTC.

The chain is built from TRBV4-1 and TRBJ2-7; possible D gene TRBD1, 6 bases. The CDR3 consists of 13 residues. Trimming stripped 4 bases from V and 4 bases from J, with 11 bases between. Germline V gene lookup returns CDR1 MGHRA and CDR2 YSYEKL. The CDR3 reads CASSPRTAYEQYF. The DNA for the CDR3 is TGCGCCAGCAGCCCCAGGACAGCATACGAGCAGTACTTC.

CDR3: CASSRTAKETQYF. The DNA for the CDR3 is TGTGCCAGCAGCAGGACGGCCAAGGAGACCCAGTACTTC. This chain links TRBV27 with TRBJ2-5, with no clear D. This CDR3 has 13 residues. Trimming pared 6 bases from V and 5 bases from J, leaving 13 bases between. CDR1 is MNHEY, CDR2 SMNVEV, per germline (reference sequence).

The chain uses TRBV19 and TRBJ2-1, with no clear D. Germline V lookup: CDR1 LNHDA, CDR2 SQIVND (reference sequence). Trimming took 1 base from V and 3 from J, leaving 25 bases between them. The CDR3 runs to 20 residues. Here the CDR3 DNA reads TGTGCCAGTAGTATAGGACCGTTCCTACCAACCGAAGGATTCTACAATGAGCAGTTCTTC. It translates to CASSIGPFLPTEGFYNEQFF. The full variable domain, in which reference TRBV19 and TRBJ2-1 provide the parts outside the CDR3, is DGGITQSPKYLFRKEGQNVTLSCEQNLNHDAMYWYRQDPGQGLRLIYYSQIVNDFQKGDIAEGYSVSREKKESFPLTVTSAQKNPTAFYLCASSIGPFLPTEGFYNEQFFGPGTRLTVL.

The chain links TRBV6-5 to TRBJ1-1; D possibly corresponds to TRBD1 (5 bases). Germline assignment: CDR1 MNHEY and CDR2 SVGAGI. This CDR3 is 12 amino acids long. With 7 bases removed from V and 11 bases from J, the gap between germline ends came to 17 bases. The CDR3 protein is CASTERGRAAFF. In nucleotides, the CDR3 is TGTGCCAGCACCGAGAGGGGACGGGCGGCTTTCTTT.

The V and J genes are TRBV30 and TRBJ2-1; D is uncertain. The CDR3 is 13 amino acids. Germline values: CDR1 GTSNPN, CDR2 SVGIG (reference sequence). V lost 1 base, J lost 7 bases, and 11 bases lay in between. The CDR3, as DNA: TGTGCCTGGAGTGGCCCGTGGCGGAATGAGCAGTTCTTC. The encoded protein is CAWSGPWRNEQFF.

The chain links TRBV10-2 to TRBJ1-5; D uncertain. The CDR3 extends over 12 amino acids. V lost 6 bases, J lost 5 bases, and 8 bases lay in between. The germline V gene has CDR1 WSHSY and CDR2 SAAADI. This CDR3 reads CASSHRDQPQHF. CDR3 bases: TGCGCCAGCAGCCACAGAGATCAGCCCCAGCATTTT.

This clone was detected a few times. J is TRBJ2-2 and V is TRBV27; D is unclear. With 6 bases removed from V and 8 bases from J, the gap between germline ends came to 13 bases. The CDR3 has 13 residues. The germline V gene has CDR1 MNHEY and CDR2 SMNVEV (reference sequence). The CDR3: CASSYNEDGELFF. CDR3 sequence (DNA): TGTGCCAGCAGCTACAACGAGGATGGGGAGCTGTTTTTT.

The rearrangement links TRBV19 to TRBJ1-2, with TRBD1 matching 8 bases. The junction had 2 bases not matched to a gene; V was cut back by 6 bases and J by 5 bases. The CDR3 runs 12 residues. Germline assignment: CDR1 LNHDA and CDR2 SQIVND (reference sequence). CDR3 sequence: CASSGQGYGYTF. In DNA, the CDR3 is TGTGCCAGTAGCGGACAGGGTTATGGCTACACCTTC.

As for this clone: Different DNA sequences within this sample yield the same CDR3. The chain carries TRBV6-5 and TRBJ1-1; possibly TRBD1 for D (5 bases). Germline-derived CDR1 and CDR2 are MNHEY and SVGAGI. The CDR3 loop spans 14 amino acids. V lost 0 bases and J lost 4, with 9 bases in between. The CDR3 nucleotides read TGTGCCAGCAGTTACTCAAGCGGGGGCACTGAAGCTTTCTTT. Protein product: CASSYSSGGTEAFF.

The chain employs TRBV30 and TRBJ1-1; D gene unclear. Germline assignment: CDR1 GTSNPN and CDR2 SVGIG (reference sequence). This CDR3 is built from 11 residues. Trimming stripped 4 bases from V and 7 bases from J, with 10 bases between. CDR3 protein: CAWIKDGEAFF. In nucleotides, the CDR3 is TGTGCCTGGATCAAAGACGGTGAAGCTTTCTTT. The entire variable domain, with the rest obtained from reference TRBV30 and TRBJ1-1, is as follows: SQTIHQWPATLVQPVGSPLSLECTVEGTSNPNLYWYRQAAGRGLQLLFYSVGIGQISSEVPQNLSASRPQDRQFILSSKKLLLSDSGFYLCAWIKDGEAFFGQGTRLTVV.

The rearrangement links TRBV10-2 to TRBJ2-2, with a weak D call TRBD1 (5 bases). CDR1 is WSHSY, CDR2 SAAADI, per germline. Trimming removed 7 bases at V and 2 bases at J, with 8 bases between. The CDR3 loop spans 13 amino acids. The CDR3 protein is CASTWGNTGELFF. The CDR3 region has the DNA TGCGCCAGCACGTGGGGCAACACCGGGGAGCTGTTTTTT.

The V and J genes are TRBV7-6 and TRBJ1-1; possibly TRBD1 for D (5 bases). The CDR3 totals 15 residues. Trimming shortened V by 7 bases and J by 5 bases, and 20 bases separated the two germline ends. Germline lookup yields CDR1 SGHVS and CDR2 FNYEAQ. CDR3 region: CASMGRDFAGTEAFF. CDR3 nucleotides: TGTGCCAGCATGGGTCGGGACTTTGCGGGGACTGAAGCTTTCTTT. Complete variable domain (other parts from reference TRBV7-6 and TRBJ1-1): GAGVSQSPRYKVTKRGQDVALRCDPISGHVSLYWYRQALGQGPEFLTYFNYEAQQDKSGLPNDRFSAERPEGSISTLTIQRTEQRDSAMYRCASMGRDFAGTEAFFGQGTRLTVV.

V gene TRBV6-5 combines with J gene TRBJ1-2; D is possibly TRBD1 (5 bases). V shed 6 bases and J shed 8 bases, with 16 bases lying between them. There are 13 residues in the CDR3. The germline V gene has CDR1 MNHEY and CDR2 SVGAGI. CDR3 bases: TGTGCCAGCAGAACTACAGGTAGCCAAGGCTACACCTTC. This codes for CASRTTGSQGYTF.

This sequence joins TRBV18 and TRBJ1-1; no reliable D call. V gave up 1 base and J gave up 3 bases, with 9 bases separating them. CDR3 length: 14 residues. Germline loops: CDR1 KGHSH, CDR2 LQKENI. The CDR3 nucleotides are TGTGCCAGCTCACCACGGCCAGCGGACACTGAAGCTTTCTTT. This codes for CASSPRPADTEAFF.

This chain connects TRBV27 to TRBJ2-7, with a weak D call TRBD1 (5 bases). CDR1 and CDR2 from the germline V gene are MNHEY and SMNVEV (reference sequence). The CDR3 has 14 amino acids. Trimming removed 7 bases from V and 2 bases from J, with 15 bases in between. As DNA, the CDR3 is TGTGCCAGCAAGACAGACCCGCTCACCTACGAGCAGTACTTC. It is translated as CASKTDPLTYEQYF.

V and J are TRBV12-3 or TRBV12-4 and TRBJ1-1, with D unclear. The CDR3 covers 12 residues. The V end lost 2 bases, the J end lost 7 bases, and 8 bases lay between the germline ends. The CDR3 region has the DNA TGTGCCAGCAGTTTAATAGGCCTTGAAGCTTTCTTT. The encoded protein is CASSLIGLEAFF.

This rearrangement joins TRBV19 to TRBJ2-1; TRBD2 aligns across 10 bases. The CDR3 is 16 amino acids. V lost 5 bases to trimming and J lost 8 bases; unmatched junction nucleotides: 12. Germline V gene lookup returns CDR1 LNHDA and CDR2 SQIVND (reference sequence). The CDR3 DNA reads TGTGCCAGTAGTTTGTCTAGCGGGAGCCACTGGGATGAGCAGTTCTTC. Its protein product is CASSLSSGSHWDEQFF.

The chain recombines TRBV6-1 with TRBJ2-3; TRBD1 or TRBD2 may be the D gene (5 bases each). The CDR3 length is 14 residues. The germline V and J ends were trimmed by 1 base and 3 bases, with 8 bases remaining between them. Germline loops: CDR1 MNHNS, CDR2 SASEGT. The CDR3 nucleotides are TGTGCCAGCAGTGAAGGGGGGAAGACAGATACGCAGTATTTT. Residues: CASSEGGKTDTQYF.

The chain uses TRBV28 and TRBJ1-4, with D unclear. V was clipped by 3 bases and J by 0 bases, with 11 bases between them. Germline CDR1 is MDHEN and CDR2 is SYDVKM. The CDR3 runs 16 residues. The CDR3 DNA reads as TGTGCCAGCAGTTTTTCGACGGCCGCAACTAATGAAAAACTGTTTTTT. It specifies CASSFSTAATNEKLFF.

The V gene is TRBV10-3, the J gene TRBJ2-1; 10 nucleotides match TRBD2. The CDR3 totals 16 residues. CDR1 ENHRY and CDR2 SYGVKD come from the germline V gene. J gave up 0 bases and V 4 bases, and 3 bases lay outside the gene matches. CDR3 DNA sequence: TGTGCCATCAGTGTAGCTAGCGGGAGCTCCTACAATGAGCAGTTCTTC. This gives the protein CAISVASGSSYNEQFF.

This clone was seen just once. V usage is TRBV3-1 (or the pseudogene TRBV3-2) and J usage is TRBJ2-1, with TRBD2 matching 9 bases. The CDR3 has 15 residues. Per germline, CDR1 LGHDT and CDR2 YNNKEL (reference sequence). Losses at the gene ends were 4 bases for V and 8 bases for J; bases not matched to a gene: 9. For the CDR3, the DNA is TGTGCCAGCAGCCCCCCAGGGACTAGCATCGATGAGCAGTTCTTC. As protein: CASSPPGTSIDEQFF.

The chain couples TRBV7-2 to TRBJ2-7; D not certain. Germline assignment: CDR1 SGHTA and CDR2 FQGNSA. Trimming removed 1 base from V and 4 bases from J, with 11 bases in between. The CDR3 loop spans 14 amino acids. The CDR3 DNA reads TGTGCCAGCAGCTTAGGTAACAGCGCATACGAGCAGTACTTC. Protein product: CASSLGNSAYEQYF.

The rearrangement uses TRBV5-1 and TRBJ2-3, with TRBD2 identical over 7 bases. V shed 0 bases, J shed 1 base, and the junction held 5 bases outside the gene matches. Per germline, CDR1 SGHRS and CDR2 YFSETQ. CDR3 length: 16 residues. CDR3 sequence: CASSLAYAGGTDTQYF. DNA of the CDR3: TGCGCCAGCAGCTTGGCTTATGCGGGAGGCACAGATACGCAGTATTTT.